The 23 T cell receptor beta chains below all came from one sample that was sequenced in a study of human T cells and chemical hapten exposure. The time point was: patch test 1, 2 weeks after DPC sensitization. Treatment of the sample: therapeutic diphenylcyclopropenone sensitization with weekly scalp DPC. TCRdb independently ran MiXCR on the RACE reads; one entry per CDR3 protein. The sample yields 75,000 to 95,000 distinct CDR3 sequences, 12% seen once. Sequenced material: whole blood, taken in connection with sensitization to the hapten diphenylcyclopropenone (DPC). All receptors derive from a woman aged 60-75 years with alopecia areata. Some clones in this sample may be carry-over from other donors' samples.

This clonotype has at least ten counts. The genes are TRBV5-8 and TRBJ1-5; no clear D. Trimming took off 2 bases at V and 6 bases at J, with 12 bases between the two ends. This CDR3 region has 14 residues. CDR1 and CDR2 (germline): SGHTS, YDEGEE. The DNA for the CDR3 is TGTGCCAGCAGCTTTATCGAGGGCGGTCAGCCCCAGCATTTT. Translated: CASSFIEGGQPQHF.

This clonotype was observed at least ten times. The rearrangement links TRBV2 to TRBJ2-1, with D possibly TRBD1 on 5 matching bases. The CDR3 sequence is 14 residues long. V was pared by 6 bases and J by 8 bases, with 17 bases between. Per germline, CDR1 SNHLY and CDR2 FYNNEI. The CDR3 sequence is CASRVGQPSDEQFF. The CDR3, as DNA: TGTGCCAGCAGGGTTGGACAACCATCCGATGAGCAGTTCTTC. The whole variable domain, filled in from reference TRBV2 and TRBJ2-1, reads EPEVTQTPSHQVTQMGQEVILRCVPISNHLYFYWYRQILGQKVEFLVSFYNNEISEKSEIFDDQFSVERPDGSNFTLKIRSTKLEDSAMYFCASRVGQPSDEQFFGPGTRLTVL.

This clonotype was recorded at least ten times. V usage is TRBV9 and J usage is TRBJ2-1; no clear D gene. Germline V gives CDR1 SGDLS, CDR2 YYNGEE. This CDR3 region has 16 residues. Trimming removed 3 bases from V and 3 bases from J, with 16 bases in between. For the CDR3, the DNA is TGTGCCAGCAGCGCCCTAGACAACCCTTACTACAATGAGCAGTTCTTC. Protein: CASSALDNPYYNEQFF.

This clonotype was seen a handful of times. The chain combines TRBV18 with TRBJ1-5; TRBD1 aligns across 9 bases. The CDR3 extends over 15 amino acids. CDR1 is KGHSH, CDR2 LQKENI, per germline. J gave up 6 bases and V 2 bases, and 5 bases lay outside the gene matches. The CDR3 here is CASSPGTGTGQPQHF. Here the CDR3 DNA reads TGTGCCAGCTCACCAGGGACAGGGACGGGTCAGCCCCAGCATTTT.

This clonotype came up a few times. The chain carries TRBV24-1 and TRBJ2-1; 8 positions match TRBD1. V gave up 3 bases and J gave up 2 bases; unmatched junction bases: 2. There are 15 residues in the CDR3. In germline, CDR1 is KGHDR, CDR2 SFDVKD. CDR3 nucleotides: TGTGCCACCAGTGATCGGGACAGGCCCTACAATGAGCAGTTCTTC. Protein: CATSDRDRPYNEQFF.

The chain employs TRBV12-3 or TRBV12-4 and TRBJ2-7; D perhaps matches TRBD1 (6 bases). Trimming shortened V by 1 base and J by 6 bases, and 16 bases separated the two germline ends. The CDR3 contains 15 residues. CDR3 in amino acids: CASSLVQGELREQYF. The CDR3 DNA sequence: TGTGCCAGCAGTTTAGTACAGGGAGAACTTCGCGAGCAGTACTTC.

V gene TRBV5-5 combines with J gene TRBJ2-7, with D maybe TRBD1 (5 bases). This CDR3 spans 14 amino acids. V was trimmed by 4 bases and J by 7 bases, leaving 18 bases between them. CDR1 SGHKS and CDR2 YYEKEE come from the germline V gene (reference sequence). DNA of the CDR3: TGTGCCAGCAGCCAGAGTAGTGGGGCAAGGGAGCAGTACTTC. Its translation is CASSQSSGAREQYF.

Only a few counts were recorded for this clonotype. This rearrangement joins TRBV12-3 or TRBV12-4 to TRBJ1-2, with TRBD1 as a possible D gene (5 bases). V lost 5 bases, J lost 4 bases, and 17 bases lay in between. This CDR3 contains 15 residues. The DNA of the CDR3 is TGTGCCAGCAGTCCCTGGGACTCCACCGCCTATGGCTACACCTTC. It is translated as CASSPWDSTAYGYTF.

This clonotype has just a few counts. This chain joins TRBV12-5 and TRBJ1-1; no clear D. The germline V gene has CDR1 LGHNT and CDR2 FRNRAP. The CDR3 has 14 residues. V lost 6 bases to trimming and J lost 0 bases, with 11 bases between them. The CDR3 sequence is CASGTTPLNTEAFF. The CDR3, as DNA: TGTGCTAGTGGAACCACACCTCTGAACACTGAAGCTTTCTTT.

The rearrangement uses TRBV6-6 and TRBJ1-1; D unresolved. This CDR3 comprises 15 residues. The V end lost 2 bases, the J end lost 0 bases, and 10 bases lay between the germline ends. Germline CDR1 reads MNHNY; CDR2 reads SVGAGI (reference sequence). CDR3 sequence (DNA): TGTGCCAGCAGTTACCCAGACGGGATGAACACTGAAGCTTTCTTT. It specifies CASSYPDGMNTEAFF.

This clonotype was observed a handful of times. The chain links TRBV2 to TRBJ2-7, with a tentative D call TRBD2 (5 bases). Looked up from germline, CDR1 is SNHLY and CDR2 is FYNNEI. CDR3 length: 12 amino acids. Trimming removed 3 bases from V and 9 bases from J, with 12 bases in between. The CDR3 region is CASSEEVTVQYF. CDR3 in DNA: TGTGCCAGCAGTGAGGAGGTGACCGTGCAGTACTTC.

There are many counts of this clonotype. CDR3 amino acids: CASSPPRTADNQPQHF. Here the CDR3 DNA reads TGTGCCAGCTCACCACCACGAACGGCCGACAATCAGCCCCAGCATTTT. V usage is TRBV18 and J usage is TRBJ1-5, with D uncertain. Trimming took off 0 bases at V and 3 bases at J, with 12 bases between the two ends. The CDR3 runs to 16 residues. Germline-derived CDR1 and CDR2 are KGHSH and LQKENI.

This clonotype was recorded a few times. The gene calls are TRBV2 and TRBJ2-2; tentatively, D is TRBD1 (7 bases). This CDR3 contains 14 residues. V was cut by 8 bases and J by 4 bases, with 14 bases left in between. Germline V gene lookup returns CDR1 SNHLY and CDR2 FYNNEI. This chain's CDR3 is CASWRGQITGELFF. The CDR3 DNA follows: TGTGCCAGCTGGCGGGGACAGATCACCGGGGAGCTGTTTTTT.

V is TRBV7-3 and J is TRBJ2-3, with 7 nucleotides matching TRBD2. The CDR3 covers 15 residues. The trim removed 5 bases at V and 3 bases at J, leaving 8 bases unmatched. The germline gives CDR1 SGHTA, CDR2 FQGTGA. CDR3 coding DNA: TGTGCCAGCAGCAAAAGCGGGGTAGGAACAGATACGCAGTATTTT. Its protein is CASSKSGVGTDTQYF. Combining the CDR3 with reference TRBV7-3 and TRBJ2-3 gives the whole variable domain GAGVSQTPSNKVTEKGKYVELRCDPISGHTALYWYRQSLGQGPEFLIYFQGTGAADDSGLPNDRFFAVRPEGSVSTLKIQRTERGDSAVYLCASSKSGVGTDTQYFGPGTRLTVL.

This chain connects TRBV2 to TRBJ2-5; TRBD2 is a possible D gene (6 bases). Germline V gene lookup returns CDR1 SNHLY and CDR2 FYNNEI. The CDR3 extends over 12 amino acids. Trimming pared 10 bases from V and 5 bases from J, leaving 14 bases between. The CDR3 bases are TGTGCCAACATCGGGAGTGGGGAGACCCAGTACTTC. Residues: CANIGSGETQYF. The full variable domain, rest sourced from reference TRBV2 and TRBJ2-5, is EPEVTQTPSHQVTQMGQEVILRCVPISNHLYFYWYRQILGQKVEFLVSFYNNEISEKSEIFDDQFSVERPDGSNFTLKIRSTKLEDSAMYFCANIGSGETQYFGPGTRLLVL.

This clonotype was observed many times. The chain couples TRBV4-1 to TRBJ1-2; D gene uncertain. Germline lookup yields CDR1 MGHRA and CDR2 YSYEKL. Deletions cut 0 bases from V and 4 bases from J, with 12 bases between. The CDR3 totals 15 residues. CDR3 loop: CASSQDQVERYGYTF. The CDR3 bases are TGCGCCAGCAGCCAAGATCAGGTAGAGCGCTATGGCTACACCTTC.

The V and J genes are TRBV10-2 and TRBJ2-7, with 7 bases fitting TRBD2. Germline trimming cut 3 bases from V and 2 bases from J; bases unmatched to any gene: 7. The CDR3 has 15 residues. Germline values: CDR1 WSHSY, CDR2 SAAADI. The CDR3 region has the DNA TGCGCCAGCAGTGAAGGAACGGGGGGTACCTACGAGCAGTACTTC. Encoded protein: CASSEGTGGTYEQYF.

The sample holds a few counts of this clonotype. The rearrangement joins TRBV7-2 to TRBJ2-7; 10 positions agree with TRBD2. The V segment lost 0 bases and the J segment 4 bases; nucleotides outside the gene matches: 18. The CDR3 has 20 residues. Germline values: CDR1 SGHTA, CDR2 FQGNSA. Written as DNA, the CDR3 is TGTGCCAGCAGCTTAGCTCCCAGAGCCCATGCCTATAGCGGGGGGTACGAGCAGTACTTC. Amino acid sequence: CASSLAPRAHAYSGGYEQYF.

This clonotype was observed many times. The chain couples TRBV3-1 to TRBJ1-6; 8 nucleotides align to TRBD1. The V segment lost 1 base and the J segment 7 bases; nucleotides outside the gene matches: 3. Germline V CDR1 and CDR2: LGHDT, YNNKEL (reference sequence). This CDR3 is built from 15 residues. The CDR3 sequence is CASSQGRTGNSPLHF. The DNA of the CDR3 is TGTGCCAGCAGCCAAGGGAGGACAGGGAATTCACCCCTCCACTTT.

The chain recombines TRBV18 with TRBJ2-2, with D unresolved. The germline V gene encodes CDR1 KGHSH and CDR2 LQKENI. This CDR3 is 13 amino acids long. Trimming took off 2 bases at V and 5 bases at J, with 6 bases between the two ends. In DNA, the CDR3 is TGTGCCAGCTCACCATGGGTGACCGGGGAGCTGTTTTTT. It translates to CASSPWVTGELFF.

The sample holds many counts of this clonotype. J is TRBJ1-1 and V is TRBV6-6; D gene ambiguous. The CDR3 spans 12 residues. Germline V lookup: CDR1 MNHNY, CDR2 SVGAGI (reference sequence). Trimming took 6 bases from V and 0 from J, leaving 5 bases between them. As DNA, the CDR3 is TGTGCCAGCAGCCCGCTGAACACTGAAGCTTTCTTT. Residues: CASSPLNTEAFF.

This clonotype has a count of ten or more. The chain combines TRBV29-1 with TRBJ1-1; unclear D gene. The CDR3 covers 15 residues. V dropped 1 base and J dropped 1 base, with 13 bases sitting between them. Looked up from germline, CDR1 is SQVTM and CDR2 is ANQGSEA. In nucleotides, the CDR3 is TGCAGCGTTGAAGTCGGCCTTAGGCGGAACACTGAAGCTTTCTTT. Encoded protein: CSVEVGLRRNTEAFF. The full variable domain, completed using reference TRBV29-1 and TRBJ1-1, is SAVISQKPSRDICQRGTSLTIQCQVDSQVTMMFWYRQQPGQSLTLIATANQGSEATYESGFVIDKFPISRPNLTFSTLTVSNMSPEDSSIYLCSVEVGLRRNTEAFFGQGTRLTVV.

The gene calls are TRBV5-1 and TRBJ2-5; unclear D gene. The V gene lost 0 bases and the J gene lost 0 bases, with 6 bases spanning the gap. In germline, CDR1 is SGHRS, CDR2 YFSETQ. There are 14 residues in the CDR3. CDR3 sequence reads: CASSLVRDQETQYF. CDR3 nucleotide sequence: TGCGCCAGCAGCTTGGTAAGGGACCAAGAGACCCAGTACTTC. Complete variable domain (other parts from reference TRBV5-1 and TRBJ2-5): KAGVTQTPRYLIKTRGQQVTLSCSPISGHRSVSWYQQTPGQGLQFLFEYFSETQRNKGNFPGRFSGRQFSNSRSEMNVSTLELGDSALYLCASSLVRDQETQYFGPGTRLLVL.